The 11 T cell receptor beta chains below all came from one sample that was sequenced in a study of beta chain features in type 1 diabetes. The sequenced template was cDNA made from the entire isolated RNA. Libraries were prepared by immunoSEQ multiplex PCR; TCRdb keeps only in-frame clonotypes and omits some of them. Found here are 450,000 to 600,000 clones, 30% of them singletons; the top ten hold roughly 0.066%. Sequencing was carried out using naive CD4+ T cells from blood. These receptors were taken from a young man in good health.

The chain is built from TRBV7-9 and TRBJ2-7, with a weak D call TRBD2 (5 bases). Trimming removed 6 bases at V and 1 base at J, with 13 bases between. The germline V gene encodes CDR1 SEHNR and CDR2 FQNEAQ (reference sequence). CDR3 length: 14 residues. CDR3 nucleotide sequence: TGTGCCAGCAGGAAAGGACTGCTTTCCTACGAGCAGTACTTC. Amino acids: CASRKGLLSYEQYF.

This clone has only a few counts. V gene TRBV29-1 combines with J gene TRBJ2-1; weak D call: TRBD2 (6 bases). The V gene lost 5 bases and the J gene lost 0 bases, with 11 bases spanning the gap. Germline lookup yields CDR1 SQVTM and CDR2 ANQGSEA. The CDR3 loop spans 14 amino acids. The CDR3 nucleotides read TGCAGCGTTTATTCCGGGGGCTCCTACAATGAGCAGTTCTTC. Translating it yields CSVYSGGSYNEQFF.

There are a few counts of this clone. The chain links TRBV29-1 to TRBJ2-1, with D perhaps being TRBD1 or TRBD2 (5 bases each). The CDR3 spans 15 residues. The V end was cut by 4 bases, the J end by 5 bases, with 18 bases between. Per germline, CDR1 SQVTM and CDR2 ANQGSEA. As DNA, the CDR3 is TGCAGCGTTGGCGAGTCACCGGGACGACACAATGAGCAGTTCTTC. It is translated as CSVGESPGRHNEQFF.

CDR3 protein: CAWSGQGRGYGYTF. The DNA for the CDR3 is TGTGCCTGGAGCGGACAGGGACGAGGATATGGCTACACCTTC. This rearrangement joins TRBV30 to TRBJ1-2, with 8 positions matching TRBD1. The V segment lost 3 bases and the J segment 5 bases; nucleotides outside the gene matches: 8. CDR1 GTSNPN and CDR2 SVGIG come from the germline V gene (reference sequence). This CDR3 comprises 14 residues.

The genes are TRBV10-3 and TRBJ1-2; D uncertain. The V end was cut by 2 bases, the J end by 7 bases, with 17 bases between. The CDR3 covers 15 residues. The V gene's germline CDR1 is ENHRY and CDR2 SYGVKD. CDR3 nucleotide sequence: TGTGCCATCAGTGAGGGCGTAATGTCAGGTGGTGGCTACACCTTC. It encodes CAISEGVMSGGGYTF.

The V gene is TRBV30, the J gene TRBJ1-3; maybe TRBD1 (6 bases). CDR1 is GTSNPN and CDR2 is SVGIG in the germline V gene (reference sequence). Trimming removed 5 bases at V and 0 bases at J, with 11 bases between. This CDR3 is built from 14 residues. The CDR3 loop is CAWRTGSSGNTIYF. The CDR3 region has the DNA TGTGCCTGGCGCACAGGGAGCTCTGGAAACACCATATATTTT.

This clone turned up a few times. The CDR3 reads CAVLGQSFMNTEAFF. CDR3 nucleotides: TGTGCCGTCCTAGGACAGTCCTTTATGAACACTGAAGCTTTCTTT. The V gene is TRBV10-3, the J gene TRBJ1-1; perhaps TRBD1 as D (6 bases). This CDR3 spans 15 amino acids. The ends were cut back, 11 bases at V and 0 bases at J, with 19 bases in the middle. Germline CDR1 and CDR2: ENHRY and SYGVKD.

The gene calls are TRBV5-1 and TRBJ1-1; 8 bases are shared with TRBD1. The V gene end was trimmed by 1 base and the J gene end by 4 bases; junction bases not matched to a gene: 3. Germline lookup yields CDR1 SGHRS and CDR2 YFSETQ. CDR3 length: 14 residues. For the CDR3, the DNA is TGCGCCAGCAGCTTGTATGACAGGGGCACTGAAGCTTTCTTT. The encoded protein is CASSLYDRGTEAFF. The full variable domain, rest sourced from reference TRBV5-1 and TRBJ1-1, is KAGVTQTPRYLIKTRGQQVTLSCSPISGHRSVSWYQQTPGQGLQFLFEYFSETQRNKGNFPGRFSGRQFSNSRSEMNVSTLELGDSALYLCASSLYDRGTEAFFGQGTRLTVV.

The CDR3 DNA follows: TGTGCCAGCAGCACGGACTTGGGAGAGACCCAGTACTTC. Its translation is CASSTDLGETQYF. This chain connects TRBV9 to TRBJ2-5; D possibly corresponds to TRBD2 (5 bases). Germline V gives CDR1 SGDLS, CDR2 YYNGEE. This CDR3 spans 13 amino acids. Trimming stripped 4 bases from V and 4 bases from J, with 11 bases between. Based on the CDR3 plus reference TRBV9 and TRBJ2-5, the full variable domain is DSGVTQTPKHLITATGQRVTLRCSPRSGDLSVYWYQQSLDQGLQFLIQYYNGEERAKGNILERFSAQQFPDLHSELNLSSLELGDSALYFCASSTDLGETQYFGPGTRLLVL.

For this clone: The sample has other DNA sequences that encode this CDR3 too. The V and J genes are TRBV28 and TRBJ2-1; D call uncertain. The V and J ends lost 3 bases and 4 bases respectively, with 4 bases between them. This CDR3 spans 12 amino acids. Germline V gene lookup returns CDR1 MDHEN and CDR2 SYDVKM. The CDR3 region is CASSFSYNEQFF. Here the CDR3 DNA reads TGTGCCAGCAGTTTTAGTTACAATGAGCAGTTCTTC. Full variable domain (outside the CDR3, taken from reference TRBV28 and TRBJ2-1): DVKVTQSSRYLVKRTGEKVFLECVQDMDHENMFWYRQDPGLGLRLIYFSYDVKMKEKGDIPEGYSVSREKKERFSLILESASTNQTSMYLCASSFSYNEQFFGPGTRLTVL.

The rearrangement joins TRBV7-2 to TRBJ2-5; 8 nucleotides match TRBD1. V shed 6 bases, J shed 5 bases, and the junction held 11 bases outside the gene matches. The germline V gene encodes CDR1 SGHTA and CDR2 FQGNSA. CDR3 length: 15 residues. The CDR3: CASRPDRAMGETQYF. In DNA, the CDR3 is TGTGCCAGCAGACCGGACAGGGCGATGGGGGAGACCCAGTACTTC.